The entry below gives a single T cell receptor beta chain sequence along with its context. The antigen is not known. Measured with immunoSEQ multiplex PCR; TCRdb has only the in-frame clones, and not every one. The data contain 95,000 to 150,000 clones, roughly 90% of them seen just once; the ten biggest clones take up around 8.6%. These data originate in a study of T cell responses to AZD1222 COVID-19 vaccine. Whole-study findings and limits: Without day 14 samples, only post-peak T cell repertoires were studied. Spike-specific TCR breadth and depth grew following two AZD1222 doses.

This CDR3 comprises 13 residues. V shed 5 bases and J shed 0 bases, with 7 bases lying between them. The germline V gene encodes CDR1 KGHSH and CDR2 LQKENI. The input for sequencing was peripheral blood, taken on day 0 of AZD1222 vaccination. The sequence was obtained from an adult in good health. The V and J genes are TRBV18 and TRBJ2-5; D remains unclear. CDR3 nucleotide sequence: TGTGCCAGCTCAGTTAGGAACCAAGAGACCCAGTACTTC. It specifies CASSVRNQETQYF.